These T cell receptor beta chains were read from a single sample in a study of blood T cell repertoires in COVID-19. Libraries were prepared by immunoSEQ multiplex PCR; TCRdb keeps only in-frame clonotypes and omits some of them. The data contain 200,000 to 250,000 clones, 65% to 90% of them singletons. The sequenced sample was peripheral blood. The receptors shown here come from a human donor in a cohort sampled during active COVID-19. Both conserved end residues are part of each CDR3. The D gene is left open where the match is weak. The listing skips clone size in some rows; elsewhere it reads once, few, many or a size class.

v_gene	abundance	len	j_gene	d_gene	CDR3nt	CDR3aa
TRBV2	.	14	TRBJ1-1	.	TGTGCCAGCAGTGTATGGACAATGAACACTGAAGCTTTCTTT	CASSVWTMNTEAFF
TRBV29-1	.	15	TRBJ1-1	TRBD1	TGCAGCGTCCGTCCCGGGACAGGGACGAACACTGAAGCTTTCTTT	CSVRPGTGTNTEAFF
TRBV3-1/TRBV3-2	.	15	TRBJ2-7	.	TGTGCCAGCAGCCCACAAGGAGGGCTGAAGTTCGAGCAGTACTTC	CASSPQGGLKFEQYF
TRBV10-3	.	16	TRBJ2-2	.	TGTGCCATCAGTGACCCCACGAGGCGGGGCACCGGGGAGCTGTTTTTT	CAISDPTRRGTGELFF
TRBV2	many	13	TRBJ2-7	.	TGTGCCAGCAGTGAGTCCTGGCGGTACGAGCAGTACTTC	CASSESWRYEQYF
TRBV5-1	once	16	TRBJ2-7	TRBD2	TGCGCCAGCAGCTCCCCTGCGGGAGGTAGCTCCTACGAGCAGTACTTC	CASSSPAGGSSYEQYF
TRBV23-1	.	15	TRBJ2-1	.	TGCGCCAGCAGTCAAGACAGGAGCTCCTACAATGAGCAGTTCTTC	CASSQDRSSYNEQFF
TRBV20-1	few	10	TRBJ1-5	.	TGCAGTGCCTTTGATCAGCCCCAGCATTTT	CSAFDQPQHF
TRBV19	.	14	TRBJ2-7	TRBD1	TGTGCCAGTAGCCGACAGGGGCCTTCTTACGAGCAGTACTTC	CASSRQGPSYEQYF
TRBV7-7	.	13	TRBJ2-7	.	TGTGCCAGCAGAAGACTAACCTCCTACGAGCAGTACTTC	CASRRLTSYEQYF
TRBV5-1	.	18	TRBJ2-2	TRBD2	TGCGCCAGCAGCTTTCATCTCGGGGGGGCGAGGGACACCGGGGAGCTGTTTTTT	CASSFHLGGARDTGELFF
TRBV5-1	few	13	TRBJ1-6	.	TGCGCCAGCAGCTTGGCTCCTAATTCACCCCTCCACTTT	CASSLAPNSPLHF
TRBV27	.	16	TRBJ1-5	TRBD1	TGTGCCAGCAGTCCAGGGACAGGGGACTTTAATCAGCCCCAGCATTTT	CASSPGTGDFNQPQHF
TRBV12-3/TRBV12-4	once	12	TRBJ2-5	TRBD2	TGTGCCAGCAGGGTAGCGGGAGAGACCCAGTACTTC	CASRVAGETQYF
TRBV5-8	.	18	TRBJ1-5	.	TGTGCCAGCAGCCGACAATTTACCGGGACAACTAGCAATCAGCCCCAGCATTTT	CASSRQFTGTTSNQPQHF
TRBV7-9	.	12	TRBJ2-2	.	TGTGCCGGGCACATGCGGGCCGGGGAGCTGTTTTTT	CAGHMRAGELFF
TRBV4-2	.	13	TRBJ2-4	TRBD2	TGTGCCAGCAGCCTCTCCACCCAAGCGGGAGTATACTTC	CASSLSTQAGVYF
TRBV6-5	.	15	TRBJ2-7	.	TGTGCCAGCAGTTATTTCAGGGGAATTTCCTACGAGCAGTACTTC	CASSYFRGISYEQYF
TRBV2	many	14	TRBJ1-2	.	TGTGCCAGCAGAACCCGGACAGAACTCTATGGCTACACCTTC	CASRTRTELYGYTF
TRBV28	.	13	TRBJ1-5	.	TGTGCCAGCAGAGGGGCGGGAAATCAGCCCCAGCATTTT	CASRGAGNQPQHF
TRBV4-1	.	17	TRBJ2-7	.	TGCGCCAGCAGCCAAGTATACAGGGGCCTGGGGGGTTACGAGCAGTACTTC	CASSQVYRGLGGYEQYF
TRBV6-5	.	15	TRBJ2-7	TRBD2	TGTGCCAGCAGTTACTCCTCTAGCGGGAACTACGAGCAGTACTTC	CASSYSSSGNYEQYF
TRBV7-9	.	17	TRBJ1-5	TRBD1	TGTGCCAGCAGCCACGGGGACAGGGGGGGCGGCAATCAGCCCCAGCATTTT	CASSHGDRGGGNQPQHF
TRBV28	.	16	TRBJ1-6	.	TGTGCCAGCAGTTTAACCGGGAGGGGTAAATATTCACCCCTCCACTTT	CASSLTGRGKYSPLHF
TRBV27	.	13	TRBJ2-7	.	TGTGCCAGCAGTCTCACACCGTCCTACGAGCAGTACTTC	CASSLTPSYEQYF
TRBV28	.	16	TRBJ2-2	.	TGTGCCAGCAGTCTACAGGTATCGGCGAACACCGGGGAGCTGTTTTTT	CASSLQVSANTGELFF
TRBV29-1	many	12	TRBJ2-7	.	TGCAGCGTTGGGGCCGGAACCTACGAGCAGTACTTC	CSVGAGTYEQYF
TRBV28	.	15	TRBJ2-3	TRBD2	TGTGCCAGCACCCCGGGGGGGATCCGCACAGATACGCAGTATTTT	CASTPGGIRTDTQYF
TRBV28	.	13	TRBJ2-7	TRBD2	TGTGCCAGCAGCAGCGGGAGGTCCTACGAGCAGTACTTC	CASSSGRSYEQYF
TRBV25-1	.	16	TRBJ2-7	TRBD2	TGTGCCAGCAGTGAATCTAGGACTAGCGGTTCCTACGAGCAGTACTTC	CASSESRTSGSYEQYF
TRBV28	once	15	TRBJ1-6	TRBD1	TGTGCCAGCAGAGGAGAGAGGGGGCTGAGTTCACCCCTCCACTTT	CASRGERGLSSPLHF
TRBV27	.	15	TRBJ1-1	TRBD1	TGTGCCAGCAGTCTCACAGGGGACATGAACACTGAAGCTTTCTTT	CASSLTGDMNTEAFF
TRBV19	.	13	TRBJ2-2	TRBD1	TGTGCCGGTCACAGGGGGAGCACCGGGGAGCTGTTTTTT	CAGHRGSTGELFF
TRBV9	.	15	TRBJ2-3	.	TGTGCCAGCAGCAAGGGGCGGGAGCAGGGGGATACGCAGTATTTT	CASSKGREQGDTQYF
TRBV28	.	15	TRBJ2-1	.	TGTGCCAGCAGTTTGGCGACTAGGGGGGGGAATGAGCAGTTCTTC	CASSLATRGGNEQFF
TRBV6-5	once	12	TRBJ2-1	.	TGTGCCAGCAGTTCCGCCGGGTCCGAGCAGTTCTTC	CASSSAGSEQFF
TRBV6-6	.	13	TRBJ1-4	.	TGTGCCAGCTCCACAGACGGTAATGAAAAACTGTTTTTT	CASSTDGNEKLFF
TRBV11-2	once	13	TRBJ2-5	.	TGTGCCAGCAGCCGGGGTTATTCAGAGACCCAGTACTTC	CASSRGYSETQYF
TRBV7-2	.	15	TRBJ1-1	.	TGTGCCAGCAGCTTAGCAAGTTCAGGGAACACTGAAGCTTTCTTT	CASSLASSGNTEAFF
TRBV6-5	.	15	TRBJ2-2	.	TGTGCCAGCAGCCCGACCGAGGAGGTAGCCGGGGAGCTGTTTTTT	CASSPTEEVAGELFF
TRBV6-1	.	17	TRBJ1-4	.	TGTGCCAGCAGTGAACACTCCGAGGGGAGGGTCGGTGAAAAACTGTTTTTT	CASSEHSEGRVGEKLFF